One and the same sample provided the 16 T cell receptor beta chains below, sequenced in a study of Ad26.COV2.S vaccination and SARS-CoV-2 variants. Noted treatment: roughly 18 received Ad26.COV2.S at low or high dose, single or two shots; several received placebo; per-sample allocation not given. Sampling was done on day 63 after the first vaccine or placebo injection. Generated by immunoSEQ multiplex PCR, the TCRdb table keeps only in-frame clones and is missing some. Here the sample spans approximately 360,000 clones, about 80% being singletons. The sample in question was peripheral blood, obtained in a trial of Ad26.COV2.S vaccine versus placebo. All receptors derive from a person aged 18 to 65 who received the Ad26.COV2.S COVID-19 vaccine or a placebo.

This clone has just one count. The CDR3 protein is CASSYTRGVEAFF. In DNA form, the CDR3 reads TGTGCCAGCAGTTACACCCGCGGGGTTGAAGCTTTCTTT. The chain recombines TRBV6-5 with TRBJ1-1; D uncertain. Germline assignment: CDR1 MNHEY and CDR2 SVGAGI. This CDR3 comprises 13 residues. V was cut by 2 bases and J by 7 bases, with 11 bases left in between.

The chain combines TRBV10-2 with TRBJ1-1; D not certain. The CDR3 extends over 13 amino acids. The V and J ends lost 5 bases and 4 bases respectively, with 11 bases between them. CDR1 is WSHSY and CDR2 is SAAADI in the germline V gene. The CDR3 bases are TGCGCCAGCAGTCTGATGGTCTCCACTGAAGCTTTCTTT. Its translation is CASSLMVSTEAFF.

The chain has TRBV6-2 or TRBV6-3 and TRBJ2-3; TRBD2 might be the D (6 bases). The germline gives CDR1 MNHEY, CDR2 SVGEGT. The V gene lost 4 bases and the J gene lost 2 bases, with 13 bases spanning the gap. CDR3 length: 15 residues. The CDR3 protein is CASSLAEPLTDTQYF. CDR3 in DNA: TGTGCCAGCAGTTTAGCGGAGCCACTCACAGATACGCAGTATTTT.

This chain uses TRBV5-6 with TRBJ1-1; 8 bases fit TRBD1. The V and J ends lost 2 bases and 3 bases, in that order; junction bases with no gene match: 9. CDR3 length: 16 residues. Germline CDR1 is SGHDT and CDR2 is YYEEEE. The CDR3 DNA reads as TGTGCCAGCAGCTTCCGCCGACAGGGGAGATACACTGAAGCTTTCTTT. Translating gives CASSFRRQGRYTEAFF.

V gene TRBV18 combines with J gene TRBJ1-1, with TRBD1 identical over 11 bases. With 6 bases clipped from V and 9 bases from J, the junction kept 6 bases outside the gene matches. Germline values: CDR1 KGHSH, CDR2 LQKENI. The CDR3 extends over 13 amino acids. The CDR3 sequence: CASSRTGGEKAFF. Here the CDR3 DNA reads TGTGCCAGCTCCAGGACAGGGGGCGAAAAAGCTTTCTTT.

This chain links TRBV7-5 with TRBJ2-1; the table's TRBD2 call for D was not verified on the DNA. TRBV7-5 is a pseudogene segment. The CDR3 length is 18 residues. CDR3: CARSLGTSGYSSYNEQFF. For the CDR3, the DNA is TGTGCCAGAAGCTTGGGGACTAGCGGATATAGCTCCTACAATGAGCAGTTCTTC.

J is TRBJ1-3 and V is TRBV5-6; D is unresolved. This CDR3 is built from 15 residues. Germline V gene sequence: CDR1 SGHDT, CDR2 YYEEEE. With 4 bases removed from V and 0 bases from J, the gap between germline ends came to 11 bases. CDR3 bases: TGTGCCAGCAGCCACCCAGTCGACTCTGGAAACACCATATATTTT. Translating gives CASSHPVDSGNTIYF.

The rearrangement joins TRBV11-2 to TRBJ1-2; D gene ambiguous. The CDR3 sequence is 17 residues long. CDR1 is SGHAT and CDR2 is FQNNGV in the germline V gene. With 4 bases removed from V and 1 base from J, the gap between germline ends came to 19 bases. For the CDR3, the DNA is TGTGCCAGCAGCTCAAACGCGGGATCCGGCTATAACTATGGCTACACCTTC. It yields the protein CASSSNAGSGYNYGYTF.

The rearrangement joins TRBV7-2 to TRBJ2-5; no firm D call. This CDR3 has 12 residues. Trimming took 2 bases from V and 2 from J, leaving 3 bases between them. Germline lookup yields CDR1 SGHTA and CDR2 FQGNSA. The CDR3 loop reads CASSLQQETQYF. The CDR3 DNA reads TGTGCCAGCAGCTTACAACAAGAGACCCAGTACTTC.

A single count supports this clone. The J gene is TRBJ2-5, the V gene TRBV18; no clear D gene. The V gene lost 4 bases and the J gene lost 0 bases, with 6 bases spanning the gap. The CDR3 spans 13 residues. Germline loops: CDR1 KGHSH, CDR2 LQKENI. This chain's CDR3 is CASSLQYQETQYF. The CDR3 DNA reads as TGTGCCAGCTCACTACAGTACCAAGAGACCCAGTACTTC.

CDR3 sequence reads: CASSSQVRGRDEQYF. The CDR3 DNA sequence: TGTGCCAGCAGCTCCCAGGTCCGGGGGCGTGACGAGCAGTACTTC. V usage is TRBV13 and J usage is TRBJ2-7; D is possibly TRBD1 or TRBD2 (6 bases each). CDR1 is PRHDT and CDR2 is FYEKMQ in the germline V gene (reference sequence). This CDR3 comprises 15 residues. Trimming shortened V by 4 bases and J by 5 bases, and 18 bases separated the two germline ends.

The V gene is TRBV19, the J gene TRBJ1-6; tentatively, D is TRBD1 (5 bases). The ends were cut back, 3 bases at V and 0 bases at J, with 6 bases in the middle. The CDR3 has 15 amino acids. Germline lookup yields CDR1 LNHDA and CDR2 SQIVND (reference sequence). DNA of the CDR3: TGTGCCAGTAGTATTCAGGGCTCCTATAATTCACCCCTCCACTTT. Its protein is CASSIQGSYNSPLHF.

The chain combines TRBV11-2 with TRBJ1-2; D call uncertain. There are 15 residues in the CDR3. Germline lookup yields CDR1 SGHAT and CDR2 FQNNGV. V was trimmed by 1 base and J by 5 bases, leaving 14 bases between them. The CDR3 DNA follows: TGTGCCAGCAGCTTAGGGGCGACGGCGGTTTATGGCTACACCTTC. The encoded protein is CASSLGATAVYGYTF.

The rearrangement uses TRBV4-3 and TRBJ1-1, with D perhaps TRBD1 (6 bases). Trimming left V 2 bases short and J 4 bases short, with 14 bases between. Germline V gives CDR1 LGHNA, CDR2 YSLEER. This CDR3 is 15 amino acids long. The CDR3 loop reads CASSQMTGSATEAFF. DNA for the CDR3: TGCGCCAGCAGCCAAATGACAGGAAGCGCCACTGAAGCTTTCTTT.

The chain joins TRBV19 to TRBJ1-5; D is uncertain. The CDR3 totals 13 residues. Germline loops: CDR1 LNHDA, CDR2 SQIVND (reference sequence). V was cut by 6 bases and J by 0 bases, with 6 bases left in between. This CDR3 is CASSRASNQPQHF. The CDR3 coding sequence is TGTGCCAGTAGCCGGGCTAGCAATCAGCCCCAGCATTTT.

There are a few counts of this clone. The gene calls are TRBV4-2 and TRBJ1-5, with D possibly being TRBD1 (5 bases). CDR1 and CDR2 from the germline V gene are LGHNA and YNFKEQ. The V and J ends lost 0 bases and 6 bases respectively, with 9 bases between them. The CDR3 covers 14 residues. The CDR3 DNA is TGTGCCAGCAGCCAAGATGAGGGGAGTCAGCCCCAGCATTTT. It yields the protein CASSQDEGSQPQHF.